This TCR beta chain was found in a study of T cell changes during pregnancy in multiple sclerosis. Germline trimming cut 5 bases from V and 3 bases from J; bases unmatched to any gene: 2. The V gene's germline CDR1 is SGHAT and CDR2 FQNNGV. This CDR3 is built from 14 residues. The table came from immunoSEQ multiplex PCR; TCRdb's copy has only in-frame clones and leaves some out. This table has approximately 40,000 clones, approximately 88% appearing once. Sequenced here: peripheral blood, sampled in the first trimester of pregnancy. The J gene is TRBJ2-7, the V gene TRBV11-2; 12 bases fit TRBD2. The sequence derives from a female donor in good health, enrolled as a control in a pregnancy study. CDR3 loop: CASSRTSGDYEQYF. The CDR3 DNA reads as TGTGCCAGCAGCCGGACTAGCGGGGACTACGAGCAGTACTTC.